These 22 T cell receptor beta chains originate from one sample sequenced in a study of vaccination effects on CD4 cells after COVID-19. Upon completion of about eleven days in culture, CD4+ T cells were isolated. These TCRs' antigens remain unknown. The method was immunoSEQ multiplex PCR; TCRdb's version includes in-frame clones alone and lacks a portion of them. Counted here are over 45,000 clones, 60% to 85% occurring once; the ten biggest clones make up around 2.9%. This specimen consisted of CD4+ T cells from PBMCs cultured without peptide, obtained before COVID-19 vaccination. The receptor set was obtained from a human donor who received a COVID-19 vaccine.

The chain couples TRBV5-4 to TRBJ2-7; D may be TRBD2 (6 bases). This CDR3 contains 15 residues. Germline CDR1 is SGHNT and CDR2 is YYREEE (reference sequence). With 4 bases removed from V and 9 bases from J, the gap between germline ends came to 23 bases. CDR3 DNA: TGTGCCAGCAGCCGGGACTCCATCGCCCCAGTGGGGCAGTACGTC. This translates into CASSRDSIAPVGQYV.

This rearrangement joins TRBV6-5 to TRBJ1-1, with 7 bases aligning to TRBD1. The junction had 4 bases not matched to a gene; V was cut back by 0 bases and J by 3 bases. Germline V gene data show CDR1 as MNHEY and CDR2 as SVGAGI. CDR3 length: 15 residues. The CDR3 reads CASSYSYRGDTEAFF. The CDR3 DNA sequence: TGTGCCAGCAGTTACTCGTACAGGGGAGACACTGAAGCTTTCTTT.

The chain combines TRBV6-5 with TRBJ1-6; D uncertain. The CDR3 sequence is 13 residues long. Trimming removed 4 bases at V and 6 bases at J, with 7 bases between. Per germline, CDR1 MNHEY and CDR2 SVGAGI. CDR3 coding DNA: TGTGCCAGCAGTTGGGGATCTAATTCACCCCTCCACTTT. As protein: CASSWGSNSPLHF.

This sequence joins TRBV18 and TRBJ2-3; 9 nucleotides match TRBD1. J lost 0 bases, V lost 3 bases, and 1 base had no gene match. This CDR3 has 15 amino acids. Germline V gives CDR1 KGHSH, CDR2 LQKENI. CDR3 DNA: TGTGCCAGCTCACCGACAGGGGGTAGCACAGATACGCAGTATTTT. This sequence encodes CASSPTGGSTDTQYF.

V and J are TRBV5-1 and TRBJ2-5; perhaps TRBD1 as D (5 bases). CDR1 is SGHRS, CDR2 YFSETQ, per germline. V lost 3 bases, J lost 2 bases, and 11 bases lay in between. The CDR3 runs 14 residues. This CDR3 reads CASSSLTAQETQYF. The CDR3 coding sequence is TGCGCCAGCAGCTCCTTGACAGCGCAAGAGACCCAGTACTTC.

The rearrangement links TRBV18 to TRBJ2-1; 9 bases are shared with TRBD2. Trimming removed 3 bases from V and 6 bases from J; junction bases left unmatched: 3. CDR1 is KGHSH, CDR2 LQKENI, per germline. CDR3 size: 14 residues. The CDR3 spells CASSPEGLANEQFF. In DNA form, the CDR3 reads TGTGCCAGCTCACCGGAGGGACTAGCCAATGAGCAGTTCTTC. The entire variable domain, with the rest obtained from reference TRBV18 and TRBJ2-1, is as follows: NAGVMQNPRHLVRRRGQEARLRCSPMKGHSHVYWYRQLPEEGLKFMVYLQKENIIDESGMPKERFSAEFPKEGPSILRIQQVVRGDSAAYFCASSPEGLANEQFFGPGTRLTVL.

The chain joins TRBV2 to TRBJ1-3, with 8 bases matching TRBD1. There are 18 residues in the CDR3. CDR1 is SNHLY, CDR2 FYNNEI, per germline. V trimming: 6 bases; J trimming: 0 bases; junction bases outside the gene matches: 13. DNA for the CDR3: TGTGCCAGCAGGGAGCGGGACAGGTCTTTACTCTCTGGAAACACCATATATTTT. As protein: CASRERDRSLLSGNTIYF. The full variable domain, with the rest looked up from reference TRBV2 and TRBJ1-3, is EPEVTQTPSHQVTQMGQEVILRCVPISNHLYFYWYRQILGQKVEFLVSFYNNEISEKSEIFDDQFSVERPDGSNFTLKIRSTKLEDSAMYFCASRERDRSLLSGNTIYFGEGSWLTVV.

CDR3 region: CASSSSGTGGSGANVLTF. The CDR3 DNA is TGTGCCAGTAGTTCCTCCGGGACAGGGGGCAGTGGGGCCAACGTCCTGACTTTC. The chain combines TRBV19 with TRBJ2-6, with TRBD1 identical over 12 bases. Germline loops: CDR1 LNHDA, CDR2 SQIVND (reference sequence). V lost 5 bases and J lost 3; bases outside the gene matches: 8. The CDR3 loop spans 18 amino acids.

The genes are TRBV12-5 and TRBJ1-3; a possible D gene is TRBD1 (6 bases). The germline V gene encodes CDR1 LGHNT and CDR2 FRNRAP. The CDR3 extends over 18 amino acids. Trimming shortened V by 0 bases and J by 0 bases, and 15 bases separated the two germline ends. For the CDR3, the DNA is TGTGCTAGTGGTTTGGTACTATGGGGGGCGAACTCTGGAAACACCATATATTTT. The encoded protein is CASGLVLWGANSGNTIYF.

V and J are TRBV6-5 and TRBJ1-2; 7 positions agree with TRBD1. The V segment lost 6 bases and the J segment 6 bases; nucleotides outside the gene matches: 4. The CDR3 totals 12 residues. Germline V gene data show CDR1 as MNHEY and CDR2 as SVGAGI. The CDR3 sequence: CASRTGLHGYTF. As DNA, the CDR3 is TGTGCCAGCAGGACAGGGTTGCATGGCTACACCTTC.

A few counts support this clone. The genes are TRBV2 and TRBJ1-5; D remains unclear. Trimming took 4 bases from V and 0 from J, leaving 13 bases between them. Germline CDR1 is SNHLY and CDR2 is FYNNEI. CDR3 size: 16 residues. CDR3 DNA: TGTGCCAGCAGTGGACCCGTCACGTATAGCAATCAGCCCCAGCATTTT. Translating gives CASSGPVTYSNQPQHF.

The chain is built from TRBV5-1 and TRBJ2-1, with D possibly being TRBD1 or TRBD2 (5 bases each). CDR1 and CDR2 from the germline V gene are SGHRS and YFSETQ. The V end lost 4 bases, the J end lost 7 bases, and 21 bases lay between the germline ends. The CDR3 is 16 amino acids. The CDR3 spells CASSPAGGWGGNEQFF. The CDR3 DNA is TGCGCCAGCAGCCCAGCTGGGGGATGGGGTGGGAATGAGCAGTTCTTC.

The rearrangement joins TRBV7-2 to TRBJ2-4; D tentatively reads TRBD1 or TRBD2 (5 bases each). This CDR3 has 13 amino acids. Germline V gene sequence: CDR1 SGHTA, CDR2 FQGNSA. Trimming pared 0 bases from V and 15 bases from J, leaving 15 bases between. In nucleotides, the CDR3 is TGTGCCAGCAGCTTAGCGTATCAGGGACGGCTGTACTTC. It encodes CASSLAYQGRLYF.

The chain joins TRBV5-1 to TRBJ2-2, with D hard to call. The CDR3 loop spans 15 amino acids. The germline V gene has CDR1 SGHRS and CDR2 YFSETQ. V lost 2 bases to trimming and J lost 0 bases, with 8 bases between them. The CDR3 bases are TGCGCCAGCAGCTTATCTATCTCGAACACCGGGGAGCTGTTTTTT. It is translated as CASSLSISNTGELFF.

The genes are TRBV28 and TRBJ2-3; 7 nucleotides agree with TRBD1. CDR3 length: 17 amino acids. The germline CDR1 and CDR2 sequences are MDHEN and SYDVKM. V lost 6 bases, J lost 4 bases, and 16 bases stayed unmatched. The CDR3 reads CASSPGGDSFGPDTQYF. As DNA, the CDR3 is TGTGCCAGCAGCCCCGGTGGGGACAGCTTTGGGCCAGATACGCAGTATTTT. The entire variable domain, with the rest obtained from reference TRBV28 and TRBJ2-3, is as follows: DVKVTQSSRYLVKRTGEKVFLECVQDMDHENMFWYRQDPGLGLRLIYFSYDVKMKEKGDIPEGYSVSREKKERFSLILESASTNQTSMYLCASSPGGDSFGPDTQYFGPGTRLTVL.

The chain recombines TRBV6-5 with TRBJ1-5; D gene uncertain. There are 14 residues in the CDR3. Germline V gene lookup returns CDR1 MNHEY and CDR2 SVGAGI. V dropped 7 bases and J dropped 4 bases, with 14 bases sitting between them. The CDR3 bases are TGTGCCAGCACGTCCAGCAGCTATAATCAGCCCCAGCATTTT. Translation gives CASTSSSYNQPQHF.

The genes are TRBV6-6 and TRBJ2-3; possible D gene TRBD2, 6 bases. Per germline, CDR1 MNHNY and CDR2 SVGAGI (reference sequence). CDR3 length equals 16 residues. V lost 5 bases, J lost 5 bases, and 20 bases lay in between. The CDR3 sequence: CASSLSGSTPGDTQYF. CDR3 in DNA: TGTGCCAGCAGTCTCAGCGGGTCCACTCCGGGAGATACGCAGTATTTT.

V gene TRBV27 combines with J gene TRBJ2-4, with D possibly called TRBD1 or TRBD2 (5 bases each). The CDR3 extends over 15 amino acids. The V end lost 6 bases, the J end lost 1 base, and 13 bases lay between the germline ends. Germline CDR1 and CDR2: MNHEY and SMNVEV (reference sequence). CDR3 sequence: CASRSFEGAKNIQYF. Written as DNA, the CDR3 is TGTGCCAGCAGGAGCTTCGAGGGGGCCAAAAACATTCAGTACTTC.

The chain carries TRBV6-2 or TRBV6-3 and TRBJ1-2; D unresolved. There are 16 residues in the CDR3. The germline V and J ends were trimmed by 0 bases and 0 bases, with 11 bases remaining between them. From germline, CDR1 is MNHEY and CDR2 SVGEGT. The CDR3 DNA sequence: TGTGCCAGCAGTTACTCGATCCTAGGGACTAACTATGGCTACACCTTC. Its protein product is CASSYSILGTNYGYTF.

This rearrangement joins TRBV30 to TRBJ2-3; 7 nucleotides line up with TRBD2. After removal of 3 bases from V and 8 bases from J, the junction contained 2 bases not matched to a gene. Germline assignment: CDR1 GTSNPN and CDR2 SVGIG (reference sequence). The CDR3 covers 11 residues. In nucleotides, the CDR3 is TGTGCCTGGAGCTGGGGGGGTACGCAGTATTTT. It encodes CAWSWGGTQYF.

This clone was counted once. This sequence joins TRBV5-5 and TRBJ1-3; D call uncertain. The CDR3 has 15 amino acids. Germline V gives CDR1 SGHKS, CDR2 YYEKEE (reference sequence). V was pared by 0 bases and J by 1 base, with 8 bases between. CDR3 sequence: CASSLEAESGNTIYF. CDR3 DNA: TGTGCCAGCAGCTTGGAAGCAGAATCTGGAAACACCATATATTTT.

The V gene is TRBV5-1, the J gene TRBJ2-3, with D possibly TRBD1 on 5 matching bases. From germline, CDR1 is SGHRS and CDR2 YFSETQ. The CDR3 spans 14 residues. V lost 0 bases and J lost 6, with 11 bases in between. The CDR3 loop reads CASSLVQGSDTQYF. The CDR3 nucleotides read TGCGCCAGCAGCTTGGTTCAGGGATCGGATACGCAGTATTTT.